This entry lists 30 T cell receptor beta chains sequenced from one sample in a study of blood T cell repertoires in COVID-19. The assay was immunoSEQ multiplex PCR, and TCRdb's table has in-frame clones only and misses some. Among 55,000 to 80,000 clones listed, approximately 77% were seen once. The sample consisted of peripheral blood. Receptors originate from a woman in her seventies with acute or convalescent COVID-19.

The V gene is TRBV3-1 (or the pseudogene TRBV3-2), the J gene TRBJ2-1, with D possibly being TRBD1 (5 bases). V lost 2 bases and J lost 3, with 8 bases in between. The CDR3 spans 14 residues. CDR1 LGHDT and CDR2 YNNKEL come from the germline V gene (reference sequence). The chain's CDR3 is CASSQRGIYNEQFF. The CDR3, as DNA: TGTGCCAGCAGCCAAAGGGGAATCTACAATGAGCAGTTCTTC.

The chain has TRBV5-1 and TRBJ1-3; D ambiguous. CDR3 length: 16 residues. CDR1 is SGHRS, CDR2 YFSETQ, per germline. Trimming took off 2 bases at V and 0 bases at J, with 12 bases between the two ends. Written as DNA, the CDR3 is TGCGCCAGCAGCTTAAAGGGAGCAGACTCTGGAAACACCATATATTTT. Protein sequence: CASSLKGADSGNTIYF.

The chain's CDR3 is CASSVDSSGSEKLFF. CDR3 coding DNA: TGTGCCAGCAGCGTAGATTCCTCAGGGTCTGAAAAACTGTTTTTT. The gene calls are TRBV9 and TRBJ1-4; a weak D match, TRBD1 (5 bases). The length of the CDR3 is 15 residues. CDR1 and CDR2 from the germline V gene are SGDLS and YYNGEE. Trimming removed 0 bases at V and 7 bases at J, with 13 bases between. The variable domain in full, with the rest retrieved from reference TRBV9 and TRBJ1-4, is DSGVTQTPKHLITATGQRVTLRCSPRSGDLSVYWYQQSLDQGLQFLIQYYNGEERAKGNILERFSAQQFPDLHSELNLSSLELGDSALYFCASSVDSSGSEKLFFGSGTQLSVL.

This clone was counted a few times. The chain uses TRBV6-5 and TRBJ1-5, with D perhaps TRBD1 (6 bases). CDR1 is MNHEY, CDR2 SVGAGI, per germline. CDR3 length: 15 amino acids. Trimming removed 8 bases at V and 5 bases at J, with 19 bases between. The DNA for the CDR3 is TGTGCCAGCGGCTGGCTCGGGACACTGGATCAGCCCCAGCATTTT. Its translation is CASGWLGTLDQPQHF.

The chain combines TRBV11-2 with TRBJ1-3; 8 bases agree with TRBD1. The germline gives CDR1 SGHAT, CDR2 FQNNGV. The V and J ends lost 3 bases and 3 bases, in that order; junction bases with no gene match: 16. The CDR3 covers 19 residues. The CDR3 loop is CASSFSGTGSVWSGNTIYF. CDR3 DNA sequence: TGTGCCAGCAGCTTTTCCGGGACAGGCTCCGTTTGGAGTGGAAACACCATATATTTT.

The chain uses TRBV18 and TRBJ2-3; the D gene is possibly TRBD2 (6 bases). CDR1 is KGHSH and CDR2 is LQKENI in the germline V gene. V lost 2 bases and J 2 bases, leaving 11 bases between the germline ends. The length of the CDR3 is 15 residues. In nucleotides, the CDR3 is TGTGCCAGCTCACCAGAACTAGCCTTCACAGATACGCAGTATTTT. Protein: CASSPELAFTDTQYF.

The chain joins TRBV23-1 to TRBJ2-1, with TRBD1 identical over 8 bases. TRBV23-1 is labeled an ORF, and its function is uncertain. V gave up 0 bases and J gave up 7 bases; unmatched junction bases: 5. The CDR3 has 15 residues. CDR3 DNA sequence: TGCGCCAGCAGTCAATCCCAAGGACAGGGAAATGAGCAGTTCTTC. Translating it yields CASSQSQGQGNEQFF.

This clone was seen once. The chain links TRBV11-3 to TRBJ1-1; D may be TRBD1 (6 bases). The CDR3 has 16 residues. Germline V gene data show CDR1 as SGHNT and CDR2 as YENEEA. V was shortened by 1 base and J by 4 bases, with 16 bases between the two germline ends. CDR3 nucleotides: TGTGCCAGCAGCTTAGGCCTGGGGGGGGCCGCCACTGAAGCTTTCTTT. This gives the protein CASSLGLGGAATEAFF. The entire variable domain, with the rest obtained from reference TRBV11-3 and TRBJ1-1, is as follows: EAGVVQSPRYKIIEKKQPVAFWCNPISGHNTLYWYLQNLGQGPELLIRYENEEAVDDSQLPKDRFSAERLKGVDSTLKIQPAELGDSAVYLCASSLGLGGAATEAFFGQGTRLTVV.

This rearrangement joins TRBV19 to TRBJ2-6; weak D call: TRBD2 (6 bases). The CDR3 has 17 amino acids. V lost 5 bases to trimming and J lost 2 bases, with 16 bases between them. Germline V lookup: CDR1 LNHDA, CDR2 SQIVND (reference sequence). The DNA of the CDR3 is TGTGCCAGTAGTCCCCAGGGCGGGGTCGCTGGGGCCAACGTCCTGACTTTC. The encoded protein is CASSPQGGVAGANVLTF. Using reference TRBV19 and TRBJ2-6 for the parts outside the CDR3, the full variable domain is DGGITQSPKYLFRKEGQNVTLSCEQNLNHDAMYWYRQDPGQGLRLIYYSQIVNDFQKGDIAEGYSVSREKKESFPLTVTSAQKNPTAFYLCASSPQGGVAGANVLTFGAGSRLTVL.

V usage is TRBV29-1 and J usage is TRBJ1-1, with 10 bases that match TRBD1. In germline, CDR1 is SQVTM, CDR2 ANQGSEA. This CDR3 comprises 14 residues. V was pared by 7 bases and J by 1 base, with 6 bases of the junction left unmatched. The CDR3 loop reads CSATGGDGNTEAFF. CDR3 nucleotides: TGCAGCGCGACAGGGGGCGACGGGAACACTGAAGCTTTCTTT.

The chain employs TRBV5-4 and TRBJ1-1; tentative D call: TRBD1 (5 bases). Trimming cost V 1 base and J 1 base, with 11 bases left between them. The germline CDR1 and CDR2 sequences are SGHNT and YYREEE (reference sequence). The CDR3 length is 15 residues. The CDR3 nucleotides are TGTGCCAGCAGCTTGCCACGACAGCCGAACACTGAAGCTTTCTTT. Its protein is CASSLPRQPNTEAFF.

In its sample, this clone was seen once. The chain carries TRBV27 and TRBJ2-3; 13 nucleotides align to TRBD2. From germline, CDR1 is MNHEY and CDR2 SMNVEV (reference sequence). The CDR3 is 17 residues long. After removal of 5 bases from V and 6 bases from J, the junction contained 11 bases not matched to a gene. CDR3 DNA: TGTGCCAGCAGTACCTTAGGACTAGCGGGAGCCGGGGATACGCAGTATTTT. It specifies CASSTLGLAGAGDTQYF.

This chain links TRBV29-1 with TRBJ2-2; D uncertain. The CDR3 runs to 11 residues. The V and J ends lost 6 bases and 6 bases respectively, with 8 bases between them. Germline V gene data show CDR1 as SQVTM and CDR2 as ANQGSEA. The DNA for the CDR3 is TGCAGCGTCATCAGCGCCGGGGAGCTGTTTTTT. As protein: CSVISAGELFF.

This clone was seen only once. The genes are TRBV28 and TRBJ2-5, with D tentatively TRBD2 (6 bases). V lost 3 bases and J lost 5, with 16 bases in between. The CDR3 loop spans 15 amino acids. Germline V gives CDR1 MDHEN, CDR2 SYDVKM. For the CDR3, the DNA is TGTGCCAGCAGTTTGTCGGCCAGCGGGTGGGAGACCCAGTACTTC. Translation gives CASSLSASGWETQYF. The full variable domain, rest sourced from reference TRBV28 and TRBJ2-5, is DVKVTQSSRYLVKRTGEKVFLECVQDMDHENMFWYRQDPGLGLRLIYFSYDVKMKEKGDIPEGYSVSREKKERFSLILESASTNQTSMYLCASSLSASGWETQYFGPGTRLLVL.

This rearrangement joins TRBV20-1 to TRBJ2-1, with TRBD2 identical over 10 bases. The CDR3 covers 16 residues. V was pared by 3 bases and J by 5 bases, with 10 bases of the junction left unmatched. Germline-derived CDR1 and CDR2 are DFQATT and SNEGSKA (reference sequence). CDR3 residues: CSASQTQRGGHNEQFF. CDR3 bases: TGCAGTGCTAGTCAAACTCAGCGGGGGGGTCACAATGAGCAGTTCTTC.

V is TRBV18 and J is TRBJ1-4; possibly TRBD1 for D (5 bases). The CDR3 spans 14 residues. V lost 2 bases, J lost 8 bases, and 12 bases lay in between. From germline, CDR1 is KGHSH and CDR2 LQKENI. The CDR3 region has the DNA TGTGCCAGCTCACCAGCAGGGTCGGGCGAAAAACTGTTTTTT. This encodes CASSPAGSGEKLFF.

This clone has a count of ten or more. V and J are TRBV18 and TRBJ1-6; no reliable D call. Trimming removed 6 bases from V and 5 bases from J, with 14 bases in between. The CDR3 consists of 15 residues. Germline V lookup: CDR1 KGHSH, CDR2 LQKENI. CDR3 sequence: CASSPGSADNSPLHF. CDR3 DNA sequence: TGTGCCAGCTCCCCCGGGAGCGCAGATAATTCACCCCTCCACTTT.

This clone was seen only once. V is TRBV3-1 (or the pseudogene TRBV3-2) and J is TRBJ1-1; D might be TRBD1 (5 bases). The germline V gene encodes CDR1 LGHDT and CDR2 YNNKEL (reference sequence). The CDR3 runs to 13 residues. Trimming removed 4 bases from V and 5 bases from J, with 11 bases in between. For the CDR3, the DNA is TGTGCCAGCAGCCGCTCACGGGGGACTGAAGCTTTCTTT. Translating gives CASSRSRGTEAFF.

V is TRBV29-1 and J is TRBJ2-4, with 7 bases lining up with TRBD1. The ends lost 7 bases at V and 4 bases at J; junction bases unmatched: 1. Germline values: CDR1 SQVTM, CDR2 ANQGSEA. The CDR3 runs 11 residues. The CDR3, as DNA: TGCAGCGGGGGACAGAAAAACATTCAGTACTTC. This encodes CSGGQKNIQYF.

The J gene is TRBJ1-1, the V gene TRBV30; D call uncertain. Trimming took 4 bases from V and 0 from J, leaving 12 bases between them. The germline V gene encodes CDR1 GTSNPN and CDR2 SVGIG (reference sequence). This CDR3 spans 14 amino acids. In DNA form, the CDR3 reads TGTGCCTGGAATTTGAATACGGTGAACACTGAAGCTTTCTTT. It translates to CAWNLNTVNTEAFF.

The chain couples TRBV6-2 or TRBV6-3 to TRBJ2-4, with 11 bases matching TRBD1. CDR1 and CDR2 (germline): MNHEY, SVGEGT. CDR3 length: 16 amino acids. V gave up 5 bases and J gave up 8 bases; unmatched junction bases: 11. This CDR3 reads CASSQLVDRGLDIQYF. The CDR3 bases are TGTGCCAGCAGTCAACTCGTGGACAGGGGGCTTGACATTCAGTACTTC.

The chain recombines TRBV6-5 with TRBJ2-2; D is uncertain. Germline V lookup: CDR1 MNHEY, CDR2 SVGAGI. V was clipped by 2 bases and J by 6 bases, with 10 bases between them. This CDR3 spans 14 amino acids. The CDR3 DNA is TGTGCCAGCAGTTACCCGGGTAGACCCGGGGAGCTGTTTTTT. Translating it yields CASSYPGRPGELFF.

Written as DNA, the CDR3 is TGTGCCAGCAGCCAAGAAGCGCATCAAACTAGCGCGAAGTACTTC. Its translation is CASSQEAHQTSAKYF. The chain is built from TRBV3-1 (or the pseudogene TRBV3-2) and TRBJ2-7; 7 nucleotides line up with TRBD2. The CDR3 totals 15 residues. The V gene's germline CDR1 is LGHDT and CDR2 YNNKEL (reference sequence). V lost 0 bases and J lost 11; bases outside the gene matches: 13.

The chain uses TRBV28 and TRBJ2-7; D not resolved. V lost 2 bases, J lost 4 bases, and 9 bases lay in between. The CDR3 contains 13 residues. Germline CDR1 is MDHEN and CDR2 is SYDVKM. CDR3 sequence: CASSLNPRYEQYF. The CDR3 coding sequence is TGTGCCAGCAGTTTAAACCCCCGGTACGAGCAGTACTTC. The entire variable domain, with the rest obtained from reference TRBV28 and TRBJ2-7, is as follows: DVKVTQSSRYLVKRTGEKVFLECVQDMDHENMFWYRQDPGLGLRLIYFSYDVKMKEKGDIPEGYSVSREKKERFSLILESASTNQTSMYLCASSLNPRYEQYFGPGTRLTVT.

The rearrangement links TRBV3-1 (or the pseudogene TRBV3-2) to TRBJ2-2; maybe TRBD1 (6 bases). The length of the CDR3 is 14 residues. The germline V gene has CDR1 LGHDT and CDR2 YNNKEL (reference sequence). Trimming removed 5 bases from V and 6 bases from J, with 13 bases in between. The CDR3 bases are TGTGCCAGCAGCGCCCATGGGGGCCCCGGGGAGCTGTTTTTT. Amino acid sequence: CASSAHGGPGELFF.

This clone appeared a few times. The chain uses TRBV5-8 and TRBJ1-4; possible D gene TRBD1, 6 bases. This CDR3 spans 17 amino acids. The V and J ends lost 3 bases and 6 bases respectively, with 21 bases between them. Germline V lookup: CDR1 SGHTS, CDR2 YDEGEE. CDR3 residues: CASSSTAYRESYEKLFF. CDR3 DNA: TGTGCCAGCAGCTCTACAGCCTACAGGGAAAGTTATGAAAAACTGTTTTTT.

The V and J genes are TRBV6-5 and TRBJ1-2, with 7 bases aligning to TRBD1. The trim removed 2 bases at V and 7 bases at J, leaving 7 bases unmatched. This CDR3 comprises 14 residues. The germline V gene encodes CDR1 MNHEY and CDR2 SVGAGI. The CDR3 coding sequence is TGTGCCAGCAGTTACGAGTCGACAGGGACTGGCTACACCTTC. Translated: CASSYESTGTGYTF.

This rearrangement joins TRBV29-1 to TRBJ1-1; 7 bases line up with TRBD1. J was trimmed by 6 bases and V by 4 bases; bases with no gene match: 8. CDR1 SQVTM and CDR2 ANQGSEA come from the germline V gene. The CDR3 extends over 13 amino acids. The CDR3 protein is CSVGPGTVSEAFF. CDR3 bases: TGCAGCGTTGGCCCCGGGACAGTCTCTGAAGCTTTCTTT. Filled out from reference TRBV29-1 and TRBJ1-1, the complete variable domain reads SAVISQKPSRDICQRGTSLTIQCQVDSQVTMMFWYRQQPGQSLTLIATANQGSEATYESGFVIDKFPISRPNLTFSTLTVSNMSPEDSSIYLCSVGPGTVSEAFFGQGTRLTVV.

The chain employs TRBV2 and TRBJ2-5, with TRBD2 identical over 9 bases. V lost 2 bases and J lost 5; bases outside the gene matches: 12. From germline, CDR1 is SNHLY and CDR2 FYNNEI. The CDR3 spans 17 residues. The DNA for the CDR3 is TGTGCCAGCAGTGAACGCGCTAGCGGGACCCGCCGGGAGACCCAGTACTTC. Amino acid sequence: CASSERASGTRRETQYF. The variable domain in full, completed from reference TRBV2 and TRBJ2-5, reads EPEVTQTPSHQVTQMGQEVILRCVPISNHLYFYWYRQILGQKVEFLVSFYNNEISEKSEIFDDQFSVERPDGSNFTLKIRSTKLEDSAMYFCASSERASGTRRETQYFGPGTRLLVL.

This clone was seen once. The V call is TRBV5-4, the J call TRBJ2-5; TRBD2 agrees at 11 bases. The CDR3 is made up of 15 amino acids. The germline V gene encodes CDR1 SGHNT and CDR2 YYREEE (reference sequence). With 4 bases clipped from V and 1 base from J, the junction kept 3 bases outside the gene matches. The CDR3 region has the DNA TGTGCCAGCAGCCGACTAGCGGGATTCCAAGAGACCCAGTACTTC. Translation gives CASSRLAGFQETQYF.